The source of this TCR beta chain is a study of T cells in Graves' hyperthyroidism and ophthalmopathy. About the study: Once the initial diagnosis was made, peripheral blood was obtained before any treatment. Findings of the study overall: In validation, the model predicted ophthalmopathy. These predictions came a median about 6.5 months before onset.

Germline V gene data show CDR1 as SNHLY and CDR2 as FYNNEI. This CDR3 contains 15 residues. Losses at the gene ends were 8 bases for V and 6 bases for J; bases not matched to a gene: 13. RNA transcripts yielded amplified TCR beta CDR3 regions. During a first-round RT-PCR of the TCR CDR3, the HTBI primer set was used. TCRdb re-analysed the multiplex PCR reads in MiXCR, keeping a single row per CDR3 protein. The data contain hundreds of thousands of distinct CDR3 sequences, roughly 17% of them singletons. This clonotype was seen repeatedly, ten times or more. Its antigen is not identified. Criteria for exclusion of patients were uncontrolled infection, other autoimmune disease, pregnancy or lactation.

V gene TRBV2 combines with J gene TRBJ2-7; 10 nucleotides match TRBD1. What was sequenced was blood. The sequence derives from a woman between 18 and 30 years old with Graves' ophthalmopathy. The CDR3 nucleotides read TGTGCCAGCGCGTTCGGGACAGGGGTTTTTCGCGAGCAGTACTTC. This encodes CASAFGTGVFREQYF.